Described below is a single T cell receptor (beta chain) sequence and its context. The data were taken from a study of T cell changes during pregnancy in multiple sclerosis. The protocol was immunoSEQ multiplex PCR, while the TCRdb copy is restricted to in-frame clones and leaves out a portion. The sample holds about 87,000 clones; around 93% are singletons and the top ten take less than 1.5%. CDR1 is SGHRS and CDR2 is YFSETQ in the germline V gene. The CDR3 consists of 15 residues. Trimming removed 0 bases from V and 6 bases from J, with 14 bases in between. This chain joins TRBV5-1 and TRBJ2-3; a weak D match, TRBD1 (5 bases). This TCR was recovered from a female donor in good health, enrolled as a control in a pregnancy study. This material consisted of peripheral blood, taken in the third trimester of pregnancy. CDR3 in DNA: TGCGCCAGCAGCTTGGGCGGACACCCGGCGGATACGCAGTATTTT. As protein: CASSLGGHPADTQYF.